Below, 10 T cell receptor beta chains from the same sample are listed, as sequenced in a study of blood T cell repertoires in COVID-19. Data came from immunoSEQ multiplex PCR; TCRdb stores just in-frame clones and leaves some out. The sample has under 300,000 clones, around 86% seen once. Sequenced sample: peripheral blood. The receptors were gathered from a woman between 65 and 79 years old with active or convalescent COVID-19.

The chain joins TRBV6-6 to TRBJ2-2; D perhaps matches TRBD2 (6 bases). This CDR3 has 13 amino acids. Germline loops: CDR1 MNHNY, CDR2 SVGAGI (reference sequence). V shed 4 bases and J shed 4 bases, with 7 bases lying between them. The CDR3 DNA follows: TGTGCCAGCAGTTGGGAGGTCACCGGGGAGCTGTTTTTT. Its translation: CASSWEVTGELFF.

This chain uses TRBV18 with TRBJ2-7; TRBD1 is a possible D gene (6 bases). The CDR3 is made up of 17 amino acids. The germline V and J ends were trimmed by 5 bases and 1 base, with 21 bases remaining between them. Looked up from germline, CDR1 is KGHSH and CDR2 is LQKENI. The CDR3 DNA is TGTGCCAGCTCAGAAAACCTACGGGACACCTATTCCTACGAGCAGTACTTC. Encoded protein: CASSENLRDTYSYEQYF.

The DNA for the CDR3 is TGTGCCAGCAGCGCCCTAGCGGGGGCTCGTGGGAGCACAGATACGCAGTATTTT. It translates to CASSALAGARGSTDTQYF. V and J are TRBV9 and TRBJ2-3, with 10 bases identical to TRBD2. This CDR3 spans 18 amino acids. Per the germline V gene, CDR1 is SGDLS and CDR2 is YYNGEE. With V trimmed by 3 bases and J by 0 bases, 10 bases remained unmatched.

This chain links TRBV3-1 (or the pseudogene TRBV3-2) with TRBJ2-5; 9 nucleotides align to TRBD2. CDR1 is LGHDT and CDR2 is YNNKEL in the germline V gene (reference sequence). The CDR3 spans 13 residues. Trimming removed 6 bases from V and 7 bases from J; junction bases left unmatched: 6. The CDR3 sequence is CASSRRTSVTQYF. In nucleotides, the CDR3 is TGTGCCAGCAGTCGCCGGACTAGCGTGACCCAGTACTTC.

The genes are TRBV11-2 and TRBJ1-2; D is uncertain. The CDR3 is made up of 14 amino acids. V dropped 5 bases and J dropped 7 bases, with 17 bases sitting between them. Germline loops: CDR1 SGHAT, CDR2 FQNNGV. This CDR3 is CASSPQMAVVGYTF. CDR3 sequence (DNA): TGTGCCAGCAGCCCCCAAATGGCCGTGGTTGGCTACACCTTC.

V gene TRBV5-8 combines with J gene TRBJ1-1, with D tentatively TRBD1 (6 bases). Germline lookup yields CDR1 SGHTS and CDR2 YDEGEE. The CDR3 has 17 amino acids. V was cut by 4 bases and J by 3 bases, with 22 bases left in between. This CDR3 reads CASSQVRGGGVHTEAFF. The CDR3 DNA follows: TGTGCCAGCAGCCAAGTTCGAGGGGGTGGAGTGCACACTGAAGCTTTCTTT.

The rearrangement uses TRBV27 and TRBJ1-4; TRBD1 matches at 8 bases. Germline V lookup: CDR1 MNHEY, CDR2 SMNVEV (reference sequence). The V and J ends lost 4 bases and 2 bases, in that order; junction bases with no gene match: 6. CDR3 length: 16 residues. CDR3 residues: CASSWGTGGTNEKLFF. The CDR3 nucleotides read TGTGCCAGCAGTTGGGGGACAGGAGGCACTAATGAAAAACTGTTTTTT.

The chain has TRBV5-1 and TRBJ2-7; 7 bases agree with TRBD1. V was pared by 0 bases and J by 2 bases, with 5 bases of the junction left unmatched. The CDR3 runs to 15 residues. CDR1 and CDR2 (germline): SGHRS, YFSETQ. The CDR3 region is CASSLGTGRAYEQYF. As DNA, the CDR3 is TGCGCCAGCAGCTTGGGGACAGGACGAGCCTACGAGCAGTACTTC.

CDR3 sequence reads: CASSVAHGSGNTIYF. The DNA of the CDR3 is TGTGCCAGCAGCGTAGCTCACGGCTCTGGAAACACCATATATTTT. The chain combines TRBV9 with TRBJ1-3, with unresolved D. CDR1 SGDLS and CDR2 YYNGEE come from the germline V gene. This CDR3 has 15 amino acids. V was cut by 0 bases and J by 0 bases, with 7 bases left in between.

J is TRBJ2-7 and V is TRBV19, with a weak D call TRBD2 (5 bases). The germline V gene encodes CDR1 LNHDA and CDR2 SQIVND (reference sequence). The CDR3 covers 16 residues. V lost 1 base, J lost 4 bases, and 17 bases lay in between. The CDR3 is CASSIAQGGPPYEQYF. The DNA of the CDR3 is TGTGCCAGTAGTATAGCTCAAGGAGGCCCCCCATACGAGCAGTACTTC. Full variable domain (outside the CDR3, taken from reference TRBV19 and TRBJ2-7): DGGITQSPKYLFRKEGQNVTLSCEQNLNHDAMYWYRQDPGQGLRLIYYSQIVNDFQKGDIAEGYSVSREKKESFPLTVTSAQKNPTAFYLCASSIAQGGPPYEQYFGPGTRLTVT.